The rows below give T cell receptor beta chains drawn from one sample of a study of T cell repertoires in cytomegalovirus infection. From the reads, TCRdb called clonotypes with MiXCR, one entry per CDR3 protein. Among 200,000 to 300,000 distinct CDR3 sequences, around 15% were seen once, and the ten largest hold roughly 8.7%. The specimen was PBMCs. These receptors originate from a human donor in good health (CMV status not recorded). Some clones in this sample may be carry-over from other donors' samples. CDR3s include the opening cysteine and the closing phenylalanine or tryptophan. D genes are given only for firm matches. Size values are once, few and many counts, or a class for expanded clones, and some rows have none.

v_call,cdr3_length,j_call,clone_size,d_call,cdr3_aa,cdr3_nt
TRBV7-2,16,TRBJ1-5,many,TRBD1,CASSLSRQGAGQPQHF,TGTGCCAGCAGCTTAAGCCGACAGGGGGCAGGTCAGCCCCAGCATTTT
TRBV5-1,17,TRBJ2-5,-,-,CASSLNRSGIGQETQYF,TGCGCCAGCAGCTTAAATCGTAGCGGAATCGGCCAAGAGACCCAGTACTTC
TRBV5-4,13,TRBJ1-1,few,-,CASSSTGVREAFF,TGTGCCAGCAGCTCGACGGGGGTACGGGAGGCTTTCTTT
TRBV6-1,14,TRBJ2-2,few,-,CASSDGVDTGELFF,TGTGCCAGCAGTGACGGGGTGGACACCGGGGAGCTGTTTTTT
TRBV7-6,15,TRBJ1-2,many,-,CASSHPLSRGYGYTF,TGTGCCAGCAGCCATCCCCTTTCGCGTGGGTATGGCTACACCTTC
TRBV6-6,20,TRBJ2-1,many,TRBD2,CASRPGYREDHLPTYNEQFF,TGTGCCTCACGACCTGGGTACCGGGAGGATCACCTACCTACCTACAATGAGCAGTTCTTC
TRBV19,17,TRBJ2-1,few,TRBD2,CASSIGGRALAGIEQFF,TGTGCCAGTAGTATCGGGGGGAGGGCCCTCGCAGGGATTGAGCAGTTCTTC
TRBV7-8,18,TRBJ1-1,many,-,CASSLESGVAVSNTEAFF,TGTGCCAGCAGCTTAGAGTCAGGGGTGGCTGTATCGAACACTGAAGCTTTCTTT
TRBV7-2,17,TRBJ2-5,many,TRBD1,CASSLGGDRVSQETQYF,TGTGCCAGCAGCTTAGGAGGGGACAGGGTGTCTCAAGAGACCCAGTACTTC
TRBV28,13,TRBJ1-1,few,-,CASRNSPNTEAFF,TGTGCCAGCAGGAACAGTCCGAACACTGAAGCTTTCTTT
TRBV20-1,15,TRBJ2-1,many,TRBD2,CSATVAGGWGNEQFF,TGCAGTGCTACGGTAGCGGGAGGTTGGGGCAATGAGCAGTTCTTC
TRBV28,13,TRBJ2-4,once,TRBD1,CASRWTGEDIQYF,TGTGCCAGCAGATGGACAGGGGAGGACATTCAGTACTTC
TRBV29-1,14,TRBJ2-1,-,TRBD2,CSAPGTSSYNEQFF,TGCAGCGCTCCTGGGACTAGTAGCTACAATGAGCAGTTCTTC
TRBV28,15,TRBJ2-6,many,-,CASSLSRSGANVLTF,TGTGCCAGCAGTTTAAGTCGCTCTGGGGCCAACGTCCTGACTTTC
TRBV5-6,16,TRBJ1-1,few,TRBD1,CASSPRDRLSNTEAFF,TGTGCCAGCAGCCCCCGGGACAGGCTCTCGAACACTGAAGCTTTCTTT
TRBV6-1,15,TRBJ1-6,many,-,CASSEESATNSPLHF,TGTGCCAGCAGTGAAGAAAGCGCTACTAATTCACCCCTCCACTTT
TRBV2,14,TRBJ2-1,-,TRBD2,CASSADSGRNEQFF,TGTGCCAGCAGTGCGGATAGCGGGAGAAATGAGCAGTTCTTC
TRBV7-2,17,TRBJ2-3,many,-,CASSLARPASGTDTQYF,TGTGCCAGCAGCTTAGCGCGCCCCGCTTCTGGCACAGATACGCAGTATTTT
TRBV4-1,14,TRBJ1-3,-,-,CASSQVDSGNTIYF,TGCGCCAGCAGCCAAGTCGACTCTGGAAACACCATATATTTT
TRBV11-1,17,TRBJ2-6,-,-,CASSLYQRISGANVLTF,TGTGCCAGCAGCTTATATCAGCGGATCTCTGGGGCCAACGTCCTGACTTTC
TRBV7-8,14,TRBJ2-2,many,-,CASSHPNGPGELFF,TGTGCCAGCAGCCACCCCAATGGACCCGGGGAGCTGTTTTTT
TRBV7-6,13,TRBJ1-5,many,-,CASRESSNQPQHF,TGTGCCAGCAGGGAAAGCTCCAATCAGCCCCAGCATTTT
TRBV7-2,15,TRBJ1-6,many,TRBD1,CASLDRGGPNSPLHF,TGTGCCAGCTTGGACAGGGGAGGGCCTAATTCACCCCTCCACTTT
TRBV7-2,17,TRBJ2-5,many,TRBD2,CASSLEGTSGRAETQYF,TGTGCCAGCAGCTTAGAAGGGACTAGCGGGAGGGCCGAGACCCAGTACTTC
TRBV7-2,14,TRBJ2-2,many,-,CASSPSTNTGELFF,TGTGCCAGCAGCCCTAGCACAAACACCGGGGAGCTGTTTTTT
TRBV5-1,15,TRBJ2-1,few,-,CASSDYREPYNEQFF,TGCGCCAGCTCGGACTACCGCGAACCCTACAATGAGCAGTTCTTC
TRBV12-3/TRBV12-4,16,TRBJ2-3,-,-,CASKSTGDPWTDTQYF,TGTGCCAGCAAGAGTACGGGAGACCCGTGGACAGATACGCAGTATTTT
TRBV5-6,14,TRBJ2-7,many,TRBD2,CASRRLADPWEQYF,TGTGCCAGCAGGCGACTAGCGGACCCCTGGGAGCAGTACTTC
TRBV29-1,13,TRBJ2-7,many,-,CSVGVGGFYEQYF,TGCAGCGTTGGAGTCGGCGGATTCTACGAGCAGTACTTC
TRBV20-1,15,TRBJ2-5,few,TRBD2,CSARELAGVRETQYF,TGCAGTGCTAGAGAACTAGCGGGAGTTCGGGAGACCCAGTACTTC
TRBV28,11,TRBJ1-4,many,-,CASSPSEKLFF,TGTGCCAGCAGCCCTAGCGAAAAACTGTTTTTT
TRBV7-2,15,TRBJ1-3,-,-,CASSLDRSAGNTIYF,TGTGCCAGCAGCTTAGACAGGTCTGCTGGAAACACCATATATTTT
TRBV5-1,17,TRBJ1-6,-,TRBD1,CASSLGQQSSYNSPLHF,TGCGCCAGCAGCCTGGGACAGCAAAGCTCCTATAATTCACCCCTCCACTTT
TRBV6-2/TRBV6-3,18,TRBJ2-3,many,-,CASSYSTSNRVGTDTQYF,TGTGCCAGCAGTTACTCCACTAGTAACAGGGTCGGGACAGATACGCAGTATTTT
TRBV20-1,15,TRBJ2-7,-,TRBD2,CSASLGLAGGYEQYF,TGCAGTGCTAGCTTGGGACTAGCGGGAGGGTACGAGCAGTACTTC
TRBV11-1,13,TRBJ2-1,-,-,CASSPRARGVQFF,TGTGCCAGCAGCCCGAGGGCTAGGGGGGTGCAGTTCTTC
TRBV10-3,17,TRBJ2-2,many,-,CAISDLSLASHTGELFF,TGTGCCATCAGTGATTTATCTCTAGCTTCTCACACCGGGGAGCTGTTTTTT
TRBV4-3,14,TRBJ2-3,many,-,CASSLQVGTDTQYF,TGCGCCAGCAGCCTCCAGGTCGGGACAGATACGCAGTATTTT
TRBV19,14,TRBJ1-5,few,-,CASTQWGSNQPQHF,TGTGCCAGTACCCAGTGGGGGAGCAATCAGCCCCAGCATTTT
TRBV7-3,15,TRBJ2-1,many,TRBD1,CASSLQGASYNEQFF,TGTGCCAGCAGCTTACAGGGGGCCTCCTACAATGAGCAGTTCTTC
TRBV20-1,16,TRBJ2-6,many,-,CSATGEGRSGANVLTF,TGCAGTGCTACAGGGGAGGGTAGGTCTGGGGCCAACGTCCTGACTTTC
TRBV7-9,15,TRBJ2-5,many,-,CAAAAGGRGQETQYF,TGTGCAGCAGCGGCCGGGGGCAGGGGCCAAGAGACCCAGTACTTC
TRBV29-1,13,TRBJ2-5,many,-,CSVVRWDQETQYF,TGCAGCGTTGTGCGATGGGACCAAGAGACCCAGTACTTC
TRBV6-6,15,TRBJ1-4,few,-,CASSFQTGTNEKLFF,TGTGCCAGCAGTTTCCAGACAGGAACGAATGAAAAACTGTTTTTT
TRBV20-1,16,TRBJ2-1,once,-,CSAREGGPSSYNEQFF,TGCAGTGCTAGAGAAGGCGGGCCCAGCTCCTACAATGAGCAGTTCTTC
TRBV14,15,TRBJ2-3,-,TRBD2,CASSQQRGKADTQYF,TGTGCCAGCAGCCAACAGCGGGGGAAAGCAGATACGCAGTATTTT
TRBV5-1,14,TRBJ1-2,few,-,CASSVGGADYGYTF,TGCGCCAGCAGCGTCGGGGGCGCGGACTATGGCTACACCTTC
TRBV7-2,14,TRBJ2-7,-,-,CASSLIQVGREQYF,TGTGCCAGCAGCTTAATACAGGTGGGGCGCGAGCAGTACTTC
TRBV14,17,TRBJ2-5,many,TRBD2,CASSQARSGRAGETQYF,TGTGCCAGCAGCCAAGCTCGAAGCGGGAGGGCCGGGGAGACCCAGTACTTC
TRBV10-3,20,TRBJ2-1,many,TRBD2,CAISGPGQGGLAGVYNEQFF,TGTGCCATCAGTGGCCCCGGACAGGGAGGACTAGCGGGAGTCTACAATGAGCAGTTCTTC
TRBV7-9,11,TRBJ2-1,many,-,CASTPFSEQFF,TGTGCCAGCACCCCATTTTCTGAGCAGTTCTTC
TRBV7-9,15,TRBJ2-3,many,-,CASSFQLASSDTQYF,TGTGCCAGCAGCTTTCAGTTGGCTAGCTCAGATACGCAGTATTTT